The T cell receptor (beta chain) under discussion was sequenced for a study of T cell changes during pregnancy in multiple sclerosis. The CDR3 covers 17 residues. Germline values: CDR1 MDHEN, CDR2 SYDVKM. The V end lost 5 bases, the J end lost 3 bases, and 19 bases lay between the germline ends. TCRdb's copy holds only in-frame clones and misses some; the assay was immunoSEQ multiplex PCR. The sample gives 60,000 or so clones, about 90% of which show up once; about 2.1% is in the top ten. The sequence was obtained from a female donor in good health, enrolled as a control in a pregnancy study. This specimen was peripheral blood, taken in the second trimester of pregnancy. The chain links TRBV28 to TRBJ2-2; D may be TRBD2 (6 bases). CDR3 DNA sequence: TGTGCCAGCAGTCCCCCCCGGGGAGCGGGCTACACCGGGGAGCTGTTTTTT. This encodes CASSPPRGAGYTGELFF.